Listed below are T cell receptor beta chains from one sample, sequenced in a study of PD-L1 blockade in urothelial cancer. Sequencing used immunoSEQ multiplex PCR; TCRdb keeps in-frame clones, though not all of them. The table shows some 120,000 clones, with around 93% occurring only once. The sequences come from PBMCs, collected around atezolizumab (anti-PD-L1) treatment. The origin of the receptors is a man in his sixties with urothelial cancer. The conserved cysteine and the conserved F or W are not part of the CDR3 here.

TRBV6-5	TRBJ2-1	ASSYSPSGAYNEQF
TRBV4-2	TRBJ1-5	ASSQDLRGAMRQPQH
TRBV11-2	TRBJ2-2	ASSLHPAGSAGELF
TRBV7-2	TRBJ2-7	ASSRGLATGEQY
TRBV29-1	TRBJ2-3	SVGGSTDTQY
TRBV18	TRBJ2-5	ASSGTTGAAQY
TRBV2	TRBJ2-7	ASSGTGGARYEQY
TRBV7-8	TRBJ2-1	ASSLAPIVNEQF
TRBV5-4	TRBJ1-1	ASSFQENTEAF
TRBV7-2	TRBJ2-7	ASSFGRGGPYEQY
TRBV14	TRBJ1-6	ASSQVGFFRDSEPLH
TRBV29-1	TRBJ1-1	SVARDKGTEAF
TRBV9	TRBJ2-5	ASSVARGGETQY
TRBV6-1	TRBJ2-7	ASSEDRGREQY
TRBV28	TRBJ2-7	ASSSSGTSGSGHEQY
TRBV10-2	TRBJ2-7	ASTGQGSYEQY
TRBV18	TRBJ2-1	ASSSDLREQF
TRBV4-3	TRBJ2-2	ASSQETRRTGELF
TRBV21-1	TRBJ2-1	ASSHRTGAEQF
TRBV18	TRBJ1-5	ASSRGTGEDQPQH
TRBV6-1	TRBJ1-3	ASSAFLAAGNTIY
TRBV7-3	TRBJ2-3	ASSASGVSSTDTQY
TRBV2	TRBJ1-1	ASNIRGQQNTEAF
TRBV7-9	TRBJ1-5	ASSPASGQGANQPQH
TRBV27	TRBJ2-1	ASSLSGLAGYNEQF